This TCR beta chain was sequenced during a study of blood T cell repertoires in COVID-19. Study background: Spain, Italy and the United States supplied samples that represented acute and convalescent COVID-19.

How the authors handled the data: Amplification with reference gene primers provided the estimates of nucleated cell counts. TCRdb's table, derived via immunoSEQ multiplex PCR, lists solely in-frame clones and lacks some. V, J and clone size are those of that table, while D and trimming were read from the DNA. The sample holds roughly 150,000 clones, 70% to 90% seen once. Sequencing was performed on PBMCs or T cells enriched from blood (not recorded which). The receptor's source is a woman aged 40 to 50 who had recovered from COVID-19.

The CDR3 sequence: CASSVEEGASYEQYF. CDR3 coding DNA: TGTGCCAGCAGCGTAGAAGAGGGCGCGAGCTACGAGCAGTACTTC. The chain recombines TRBV9 with TRBJ2-7, with D tentatively TRBD2 (5 bases). CDR1 is SGDLS and CDR2 is YYNGEE in the germline V gene. V shed 0 bases and J shed 3 bases, with 13 bases lying between them. The length of the CDR3 is 15 residues.